The source of this T cell receptor beta chain is a study of blood T cell repertoires in COVID-19. Study-level background: Acute and convalescent COVID-19 specimens originated in the United States, Italy and Spain. Sources were T cells, B-cell-depleted T cells, or PBMCs; the material itself was cDNA or gDNA.

Trimming took off 3 bases at V and 0 bases at J, with 6 bases between the two ends. This CDR3 spans 13 amino acids. The germline V gene has CDR1 LNHDA and CDR2 SQIVND (reference sequence). Original processing methods: Amplification of reference gene primers was used by the study to estimate nucleated cell counts. Clones were read by immunoSEQ multiplex PCR, and TCRdb kept only the in-frame ones, dropping some. V and J calls and clone size come straight from that table; D and trimming were deduced from the DNA. The repertoire holds 150,000 or so clones, about 90% seen once, with under 0.6% in the top ten.

V and J are TRBV19 and TRBJ2-7; D not certain. Sequenced material: peripheral blood. The TCR originated in a man aged 45 to 65 with acute or convalescent COVID-19. This chain's CDR3 is CASSIASSYEQYF. DNA of the CDR3: TGTGCCAGTAGTATTGCGAGCTCCTACGAGCAGTACTTC.